This T cell receptor (beta chain) came from a study of cytomegalovirus exposure and HLA in healthy donors. There are 17 residues in the CDR3. Losses at the gene ends were 6 bases for V and 4 bases for J; bases not matched to a gene: 12. Germline lookup yields CDR1 LGHNA and CDR2 YNFKEQ. Despite likely unrecorded immune exposures, the donors were nominally healthy at the time of sampling. The study ran its PCR with 60 Vbeta and 13 Jbeta primers. Some clones are missing from TCRdb's copy, which holds only in-frame ones; the method was immunoSEQ multiplex PCR. The sample lists roughly 240,000 clones, 85% seen once, with around 0.22% in the top ten.

The clonotype originates from a girl aged 2 to 9 in good health and CMV-seronegative. Sample: PBMCs. V gene TRBV4-2 combines with J gene TRBJ2-3, with 11 bases matching TRBD2. The CDR3 protein is CASSPFLAGGRPDTQYF. CDR3 bases: TGTGCCAGCAGTCCATTTTTAGCGGGGGGGCGGCCAGATACGCAGTATTTT.